This TCR beta chain was captured in a study of blood T cell repertoires in COVID-19 (dated by TCRdb to the early 2020s). Regarding the complete study: Samples covering the acute and convalescent phases of COVID-19 were provided by collaborators in the United States, Italy and Spain. The prospective study material was composed of cDNA or gDNA derived from T cells, B-cell-depleted T cells, or PBMCs. Subjects who had been exposed to COVID-19, were actively infected with it, or had recovered from it provided the deeply sampled blood TCRbeta repertoires that made up the dataset. The repertoires were made available in a free public database intended to serve as a resource for research on the immune response to SARS-CoV-2. Samples were obtained from the ongoing ImmuneRACE study (first 160 participants) and from some 1,200 subjects provided by 6 global collaborators. Nearly every sample came with metadata listing a de-identified subject ID, COVID-19 status, age in years and sex. Where HLA class I and class II types were available, the types were taken from metadata supplied by the sample provider, not from assay-based typing. The research as a whole found: The amount of clinical and demographic metadata varied by source and participant and was provided uncurated.

Notes on this clone: Its antigen is still unknown. Base quality data are lacking; no much larger clone is found one base away.

Each collaborating institution followed its own protocols to collect whole blood in K2EDTA tubes. For TCRbeta analysis, collaborators shipped samples as frozen whole blood, isolated PBMCs, or DNA extracted from either of those sample types. TCRbeta CDR3 regions were amplified from genomic DNA by means of the immunoSEQ Assay, a bias-controlled multiplex PCR. On the authors' methods: Within the assay, amplification of reference gene primers was used to estimate how many nucleated cells each sample contained. To quantify the absolute abundance of each unique TCRbeta CDR3 rearrangement, sequence reads were collapsed and filtered. For each sample, productive Simpson clonality was calculated by taking the square root of Simpson's diversity index across productive rearrangements. The source is immuneACCESS, and TCRdb retained only in-frame sequences with V and J called. Part of the clones is not carried over; for the studies checked, unresolved V genes explain less than half of this, and the remainder is unexplained. V, J and clone size are taken as reported in that table, and D and trimming were inferred from the DNA itself. The sample profile shows about 140,000 clones; 87% of them were found once. More than 5% of the sample belongs to the ten largest clones.

This TCR came from a human donor in a cohort sampled during active COVID-19. Sequencing was carried out using peripheral blood.

The CDR3 has the sequence CASSPGQPNEKLFF. In nucleotide form, the sequence is TGTGCCAGCAGCCCGGGACAGCCTAATGAAAAACTGTTTTTT. This receptor chain uses TRBV7-9 and TRBJ1-4, and 7 bases in between align with TRBD1. From a lookup of the germline V gene (reference sequence), CDR1 and CDR2 are SEHNR and FQNEAQ. Germline trimming: 5 bases from V, 3 bases from J; junction bases outside gene matches: 3. From the cysteine through the phenylalanine, the CDR3 covers 14 amino acids. Just the 42-base CDR3 DNA is kept, in frame starting at base 1.